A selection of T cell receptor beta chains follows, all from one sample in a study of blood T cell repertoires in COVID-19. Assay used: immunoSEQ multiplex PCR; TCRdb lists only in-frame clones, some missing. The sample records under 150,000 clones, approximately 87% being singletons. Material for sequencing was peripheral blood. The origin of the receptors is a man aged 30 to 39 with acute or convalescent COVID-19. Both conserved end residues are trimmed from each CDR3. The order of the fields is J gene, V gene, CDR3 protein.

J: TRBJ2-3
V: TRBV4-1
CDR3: ASSGGDTDTQY

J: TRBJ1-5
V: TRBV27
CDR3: ASSSTGVVQPQH

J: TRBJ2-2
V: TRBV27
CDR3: ASRTRLAANTGELF

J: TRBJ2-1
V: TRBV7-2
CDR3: ASSLARAGGEQF

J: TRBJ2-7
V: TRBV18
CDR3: ASSAGANYEQY

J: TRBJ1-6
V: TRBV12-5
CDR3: ASGPAASRAPLH

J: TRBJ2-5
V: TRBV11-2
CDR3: ASSLGLRGLEETQY

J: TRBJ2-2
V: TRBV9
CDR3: ASSVESDRGRGTGELF

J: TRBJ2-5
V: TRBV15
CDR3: ATSREHTEETQY

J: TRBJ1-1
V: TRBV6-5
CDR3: ASTRTGNTEAF

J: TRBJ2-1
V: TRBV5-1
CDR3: ASSPTSGGYNEQF

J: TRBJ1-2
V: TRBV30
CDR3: AWSVQGDYGYT

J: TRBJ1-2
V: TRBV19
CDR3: ASHGGLYGYT

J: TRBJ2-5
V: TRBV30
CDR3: ACQQERETQY

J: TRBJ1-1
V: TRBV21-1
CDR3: ASSYTQGGNTEAF

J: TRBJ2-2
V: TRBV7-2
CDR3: ASSLGPWAGDGELF

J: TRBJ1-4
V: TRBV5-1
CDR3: ASSLEGLATNEKLF

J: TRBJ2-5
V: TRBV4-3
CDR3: ASSQVTGEQETQY

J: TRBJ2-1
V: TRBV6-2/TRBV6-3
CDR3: ASSYVGGLWNEQF

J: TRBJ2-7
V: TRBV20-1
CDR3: SASRNRDDTVGSPGGEQY